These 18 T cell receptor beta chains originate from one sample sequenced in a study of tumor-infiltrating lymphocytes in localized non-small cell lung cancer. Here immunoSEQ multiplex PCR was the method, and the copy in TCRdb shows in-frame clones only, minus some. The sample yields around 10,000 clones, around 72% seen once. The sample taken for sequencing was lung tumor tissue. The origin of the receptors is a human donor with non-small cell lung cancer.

The CDR3 spells CASSFTWTGRTDTQYF. The CDR3 coding sequence is TGTGCCAGCAGCTTCACGTGGACAGGGAGGACAGATACGCAGTATTTT. The rearrangement uses TRBV7-9 and TRBJ2-3; 8 nucleotides line up with TRBD1. CDR3 size: 16 residues. V was pared by 3 bases and J by 3 bases, with 8 bases of the junction left unmatched. Per germline, CDR1 SEHNR and CDR2 FQNEAQ (reference sequence).

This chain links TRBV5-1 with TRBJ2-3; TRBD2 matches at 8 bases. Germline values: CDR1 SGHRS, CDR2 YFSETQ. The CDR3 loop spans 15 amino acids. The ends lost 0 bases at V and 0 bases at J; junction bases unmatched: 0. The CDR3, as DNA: TGCGCCAGCAGCTTGGCTAGCGGGAGCACAGATACGCAGTATTTT. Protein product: CASSLASGSTDTQYF.

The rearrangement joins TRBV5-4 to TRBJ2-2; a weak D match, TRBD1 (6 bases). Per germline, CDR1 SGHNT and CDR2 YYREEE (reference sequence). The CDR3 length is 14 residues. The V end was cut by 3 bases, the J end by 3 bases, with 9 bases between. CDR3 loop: CASSWGPDTGELFF. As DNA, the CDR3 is TGTGCCAGCAGCTGGGGGCCTGACACCGGGGAGCTGTTTTTT.

CDR3: CASSLEFQGTEAFF. The CDR3 DNA follows: TGCGCCAGCAGCTTGGAATTTCAGGGCACTGAAGCTTTCTTT. This chain uses TRBV5-1 with TRBJ1-1; maybe TRBD1 (5 bases). The germline CDR1 and CDR2 sequences are SGHRS and YFSETQ. The ends were cut back, 0 bases at V and 4 bases at J, with 10 bases in the middle. The CDR3 is made up of 14 amino acids.

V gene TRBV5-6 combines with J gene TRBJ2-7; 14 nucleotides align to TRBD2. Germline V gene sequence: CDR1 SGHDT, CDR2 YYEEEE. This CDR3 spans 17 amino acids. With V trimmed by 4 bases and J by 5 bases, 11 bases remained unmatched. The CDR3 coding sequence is TGTGCCAGCAGCCTTGGGACTAGCGGGAGTCGGGAGGACGAGCAGTACTTC. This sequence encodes CASSLGTSGSREDEQYF.

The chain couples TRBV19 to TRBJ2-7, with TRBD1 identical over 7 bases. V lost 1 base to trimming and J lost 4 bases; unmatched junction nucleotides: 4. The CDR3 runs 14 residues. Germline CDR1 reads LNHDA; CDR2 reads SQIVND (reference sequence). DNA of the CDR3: TGTGCCAGTAGTATAGGAGGGGGCGCTTACGAGCAGTACTTC. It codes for CASSIGGGAYEQYF.

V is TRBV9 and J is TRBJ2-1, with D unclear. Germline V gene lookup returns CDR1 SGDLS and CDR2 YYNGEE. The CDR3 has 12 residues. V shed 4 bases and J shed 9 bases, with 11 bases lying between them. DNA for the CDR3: TGTGCCAGCAGCATCGGACGCCGTGAGCAGTTCTTC. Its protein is CASSIGRREQFF.

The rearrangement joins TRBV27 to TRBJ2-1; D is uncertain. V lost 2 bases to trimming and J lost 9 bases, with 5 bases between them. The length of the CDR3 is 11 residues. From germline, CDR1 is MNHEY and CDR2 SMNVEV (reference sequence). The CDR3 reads CASSLRGEQFF. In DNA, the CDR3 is TGTGCCAGCAGTTTAAGAGGTGAGCAGTTCTTC.

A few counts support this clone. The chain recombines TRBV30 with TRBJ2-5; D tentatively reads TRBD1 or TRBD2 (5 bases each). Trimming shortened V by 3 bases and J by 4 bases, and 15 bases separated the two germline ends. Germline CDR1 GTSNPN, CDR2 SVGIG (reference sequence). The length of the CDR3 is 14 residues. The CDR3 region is CAWSGDGVRETQYF. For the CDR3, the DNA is TGTGCCTGGAGCGGGGACGGAGTCCGAGAGACCCAGTACTTC.

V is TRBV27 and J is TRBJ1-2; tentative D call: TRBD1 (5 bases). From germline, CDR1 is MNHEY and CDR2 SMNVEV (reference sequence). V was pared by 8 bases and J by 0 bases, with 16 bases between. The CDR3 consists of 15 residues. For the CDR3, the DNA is TGTGCCAGCTCATACTGGGACGGAACTAACTATGGCTACACCTTC. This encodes CASSYWDGTNYGYTF.

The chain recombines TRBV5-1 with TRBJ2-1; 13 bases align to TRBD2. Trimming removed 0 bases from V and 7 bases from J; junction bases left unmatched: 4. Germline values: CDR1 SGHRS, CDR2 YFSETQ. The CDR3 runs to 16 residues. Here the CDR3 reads CASSLAGLAGVNEQFF. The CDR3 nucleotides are TGCGCCAGCAGCTTGGCTGGACTAGCGGGAGTAAATGAGCAGTTCTTC.

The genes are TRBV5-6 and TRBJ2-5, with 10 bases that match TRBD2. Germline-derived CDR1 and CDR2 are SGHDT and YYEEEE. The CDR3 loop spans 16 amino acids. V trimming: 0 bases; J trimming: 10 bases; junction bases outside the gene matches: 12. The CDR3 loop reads CASSLDLAGALRNQYF. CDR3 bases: TGTGCCAGCAGCTTGGACCTAGCGGGGGCTCTTAGGAACCAGTACTTC.

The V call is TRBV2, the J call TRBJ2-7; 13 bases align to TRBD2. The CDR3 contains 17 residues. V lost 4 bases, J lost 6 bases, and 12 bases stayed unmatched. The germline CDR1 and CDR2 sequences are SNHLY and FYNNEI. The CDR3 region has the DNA TGTGCCAGCAGTGTATATGGACTAGCGGGAGCGGGGGGCGAGCAGTACTTC. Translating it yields CASSVYGLAGAGGEQYF. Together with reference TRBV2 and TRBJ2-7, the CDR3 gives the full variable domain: EPEVTQTPSHQVTQMGQEVILRCVPISNHLYFYWYRQILGQKVEFLVSFYNNEISEKSEIFDDQFSVERPDGSNFTLKIRSTKLEDSAMYFCASSVYGLAGAGGEQYFGPGTRLTVT.

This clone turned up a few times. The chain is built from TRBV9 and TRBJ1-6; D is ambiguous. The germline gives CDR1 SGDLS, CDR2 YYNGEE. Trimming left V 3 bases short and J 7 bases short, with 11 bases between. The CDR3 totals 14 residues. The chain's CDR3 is CASSGPEANSPLHF. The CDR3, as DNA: TGTGCCAGCAGCGGACCGGAGGCAAATTCACCCCTCCACTTT.

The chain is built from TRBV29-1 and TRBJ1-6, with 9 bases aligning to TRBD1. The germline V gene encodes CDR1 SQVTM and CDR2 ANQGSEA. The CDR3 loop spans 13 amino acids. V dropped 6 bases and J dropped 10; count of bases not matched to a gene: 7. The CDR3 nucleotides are TGCAGCGTGAAGGACAGGGGTGAATCACCCCTCCACTTT. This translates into CSVKDRGESPLHF.

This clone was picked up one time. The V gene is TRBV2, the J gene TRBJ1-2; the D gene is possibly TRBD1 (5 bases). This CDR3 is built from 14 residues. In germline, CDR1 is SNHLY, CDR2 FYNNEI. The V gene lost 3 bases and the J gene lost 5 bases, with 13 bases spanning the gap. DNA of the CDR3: TGTGCCAGCAGTGAGCAGGGCGAGCTTTATGGCTACACCTTC. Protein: CASSEQGELYGYTF. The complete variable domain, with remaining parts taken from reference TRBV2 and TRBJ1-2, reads EPEVTQTPSHQVTQMGQEVILRCVPISNHLYFYWYRQILGQKVEFLVSFYNNEISEKSEIFDDQFSVERPDGSNFTLKIRSTKLEDSAMYFCASSEQGELYGYTFGSGTRLTVV.

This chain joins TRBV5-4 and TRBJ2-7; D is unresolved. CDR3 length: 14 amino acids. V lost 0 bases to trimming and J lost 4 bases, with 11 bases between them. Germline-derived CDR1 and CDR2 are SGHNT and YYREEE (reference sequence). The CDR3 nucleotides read TGTGCCAGCAGCTTGGCGGTTAGACCTTACGAGCAGTACTTC. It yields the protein CASSLAVRPYEQYF. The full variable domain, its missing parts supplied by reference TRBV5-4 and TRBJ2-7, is ETGVTQSPTHLIKTRGQQVTLRCSSQSGHNTVSWYQQALGQGPQFIFQYYREEENGRGNFPPRFSGLQFPNYSSELNVNALELDDSALYLCASSLAVRPYEQYFGPGTRLTVT.

In DNA, the CDR3 is TGTGCCAGCGGGACTAGCGGATACAATGAGCAGTTCTTC. Its protein is CASGTSGYNEQFF. The V and J genes are TRBV9 and TRBJ2-1; 11 bases fit TRBD2. Germline V gives CDR1 SGDLS, CDR2 YYNGEE. The CDR3 has 13 amino acids. Trimming removed 7 bases from V and 4 bases from J; junction bases left unmatched: 1.